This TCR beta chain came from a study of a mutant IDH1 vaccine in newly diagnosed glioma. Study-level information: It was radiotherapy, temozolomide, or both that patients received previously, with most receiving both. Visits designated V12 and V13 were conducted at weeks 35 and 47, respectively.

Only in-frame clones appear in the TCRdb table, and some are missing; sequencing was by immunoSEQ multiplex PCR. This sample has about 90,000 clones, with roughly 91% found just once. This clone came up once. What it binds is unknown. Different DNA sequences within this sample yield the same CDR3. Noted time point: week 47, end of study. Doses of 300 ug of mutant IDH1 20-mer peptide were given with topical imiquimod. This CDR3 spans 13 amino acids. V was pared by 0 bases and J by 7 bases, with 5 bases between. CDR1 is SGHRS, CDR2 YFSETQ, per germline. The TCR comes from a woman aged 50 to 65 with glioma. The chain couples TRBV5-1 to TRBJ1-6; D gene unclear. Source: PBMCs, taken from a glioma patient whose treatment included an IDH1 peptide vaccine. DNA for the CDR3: TGCGCCAGCAGCTTGGGCGGGAATTCACCCCTCCACTTT. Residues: CASSLGGNSPLHF.